The entry below describes one T cell receptor beta chain. The antigen this receptor binds is unknown. Per-nucleotide qualities are absent, and no much larger clonotype sits a single base away. CDR1 and CDR2 are drawn from the germline V gene: SGHRS, YFSETQ. The CDR3 sequence holds 15 residues, the cysteine and phenylalanine included. This entry keeps only the CDR3 DNA: 45 bases, framed from base 1. The junction shows trimming of 4 bases on V and 0 bases on J, plus 13 bases between the germline ends. Through the immunoSEQ TRB Survey service, multiplex V and J primers were used to amplify rearranged CDR3 beta regions from genomic DNA. To keep depth equal across samples, survey-level sequencing depth of up to 500,000 reads per sample was applied. The libraries were purified, combined into pools and sequenced with Illumina technology. Processing in the source paper ran as follows. immunoSEQ online tools were used for productive clonality, sample overlap, pairwise scatters, CDR3 beta length, V/D/J gene usage and productiveness. Calculated diversity was defined as the number of unique rearrangements divided by total templates times 100, and Shannon and Simpson indices were additionally computed. Z-score normalized data were analyzed by principal component analysis with the R prcomp function and the ggbiplot package. Morisita's index was used to quantify blood-rectal clonal overlap within each subject. The table comes from immuneACCESS by way of TCRdb, which keeps in-frame sequences with V and J called. Part of the clones is missing from these tables; in studies checked, under half for an unresolved V gene and the rest for unknown reasons. V and J calls and clone size are copied from that table; D and trimming were computed from the DNA. The sample table shows about 40,000 clones, and roughly four fifths are seen once. The top ten hold 7.5% to 9% of the sample.

The entry originates in a study of pediatric ulcerative colitis (dated by TCRdb to the late 2010s). Regarding the complete study: Of the ulcerative colitis patients, over 5 had pancolitis and two had left-sided colitis, and histology in every patient was consistent with ulcerative colitis. From under 10 newly diagnosed, treatment-naive pediatric ulcerative colitis patients and a few non-IBD control children, paired blood and rectal samples were collected. The Pediatric Ulcerative Colitis Activity Index classified a couple of patients as having mild disease, four as having moderate disease and three as having acute severe colitis.

During colonoscopy, one to two pinch biopsies were obtained from the rectum for research. Ulcerative colitis patients had received no immunosuppressive medication before the diagnostic colonoscopy. Rectal biopsies were digested with proteinase K before DNA isolation. The Wizard kit (Promega) was used to extract genomic DNA from blood and intestinal samples. Summary of the overall study and its limitations: A couple of rectal CDR3 clonotypes were present in all ulcerative colitis patients and in none of the controls. Controls, mild-moderate and acute severe colitis patients were separated by rectal repertoire features, and reduced rectal diversity due to clonal expansions was observed in acute severe colitis. A couple of patients' blood samples yielded substantially fewer templates for technical reasons and were excluded from blood-rectal overlap analysis. T cells from blood may have been included in the rectal pinch biopsies, particularly in patients with overt colitis. The healthy control group was small, with only four individuals. Autologous blood-rectal clonal overlap was significantly higher in ulcerative colitis patients than in controls, suggesting increased T cell trafficking to inflamed tissue. Because the repertoires came from total lymphocyte DNA, rare subsets such as regulatory T cells may have patterns that are not reflected.

The V and J segments used are TRBV5-1 and TRBJ1-2; the D gene is perhaps TRBD1, on 5 matching bases. The sequence came from a boy aged 5 to 17 with severe ulcerative colitis. Sequenced material: gut tissue. The nucleotides are TGCGCCAGCAGCGGGACTCAGGGAACTAACTATGGCTACACCTTC. The encoded protein is CASSGTQGTNYGYTF.